The 10 T cell receptor beta chains in this list originate from one sample, sequenced in a study of human T cells and chemical hapten exposure. TCRdb fed the RACE reads into MiXCR, producing one record per CDR3 protein. There are 80,000 to 95,000 distinct CDR3 sequences in the sample; around 10% occur only once, and 3% to 4.5% lies in the top ten. Noted time point: pre-sensitization, week 0. As for treatment: therapeutic diphenylcyclopropenone sensitization with weekly scalp DPC. Specimen: whole blood, collected in connection with sensitization to the hapten diphenylcyclopropenone (DPC). These receptors were obtained from a middle-aged woman with alopecia areata. Some clones in this sample may be carry-over from other donors' samples.

Regarding this clonotype: With a much larger clone just one base away, this may be a read error. The chain recombines TRBV6-6 with TRBJ1-2; 7 nucleotides line up with TRBD1. Germline-derived CDR1 and CDR2 are MNHNY and SVGAGI (reference sequence). Trimming removed 6 bases from V and 4 bases from J; junction bases left unmatched: 17. CDR3 length: 17 amino acids. The CDR3 sequence is CASSQRQGAEASYGYTF. The CDR3, as DNA: TGTGCCAGCAGCCAGAGACAGGGCGCAGAAGCTAGCTATGGCTACACCTTC.

This rearrangement joins TRBV18 to TRBJ2-1, with 8 bases fitting TRBD1. The V gene end was trimmed by 0 bases and the J gene end by 4 bases; junction bases not matched to a gene: 5. Germline V gene data show CDR1 as KGHSH and CDR2 as LQKENI. CDR3 length: 16 residues. In nucleotides, the CDR3 is TGTGCCAGCTCACCACCGGCCGGGACAGGTTACAATGAGCAGTTCTTC. This translates into CASSPPAGTGYNEQFF.

This clonotype was found many times. V and J are TRBV12-3 or TRBV12-4 and TRBJ1-5; TRBD1 agrees at 7 bases. With 6 bases clipped from V and 4 bases from J, the junction kept 9 bases outside the gene matches. This CDR3 region has 15 residues. The DNA of the CDR3 is TGTGCCAGCAGCTTAAACGCAGGGGGGAATCAGCCCCAGCATTTT. Translating gives CASSLNAGGNQPQHF.

This clonotype was recorded a few times. This rearrangement joins TRBV6-1 to TRBJ1-6; D unclear. The CDR3 contains 16 residues. Trimming stripped 2 bases from V and 7 bases from J, with 15 bases between. CDR1 MNHNS and CDR2 SASEGT come from the germline V gene. CDR3 bases: TGTGCCAGCAGTGAACGAAAGACAATAAGGAATTCACCCCTCCACTTT. Translation: CASSERKTIRNSPLHF.

Ten or more counts support this clonotype. This chain connects TRBV9 to TRBJ2-7; 8 bases are shared with TRBD2. J was trimmed by 3 bases and V by 2 bases; bases with no gene match: 7. This CDR3 spans 15 amino acids. CDR1 SGDLS and CDR2 YYNGEE come from the germline V gene. In DNA form, the CDR3 reads TGTGCCAGCAGCGTCTCAGCGGGGGTTGACTACGAGCAGTACTTC. This translates into CASSVSAGVDYEQYF.

This clonotype has a count of ten or more. The chain has TRBV11-2 and TRBJ2-3, with 12 nucleotides matching TRBD2. The CDR3 has 17 amino acids. CDR1 and CDR2 from the germline V gene are SGHAT and FQNNGV. V dropped 5 bases and J dropped 0; count of bases not matched to a gene: 6. The CDR3 DNA sequence: TGTGCCAGCAGCACGACTAGCGGGGGCACTAGCACAGATACGCAGTATTTT. This sequence encodes CASSTTSGGTSTDTQYF.

This clonotype occurred a few times. The chain carries TRBV6-2 or TRBV6-3 and TRBJ2-1; TRBD2 aligns across 12 bases. This CDR3 region has 17 residues. The J segment lost 3 bases and the V segment lost 4 bases, leaving 7 bases of the junction unmatched. Germline-derived CDR1 and CDR2 are MNHEY and SVGEGT. As DNA, the CDR3 is TGTGCCAGCAGTTTCCCGACTAGCGGGGGAAGCTACAATGAGCAGTTCTTC. Its translation is CASSFPTSGGSYNEQFF.

This clonotype appeared many times. The J gene is TRBJ1-2, the V gene TRBV6-5, with D maybe TRBD1 (5 bases). This CDR3 has 12 amino acids. The V gene lost 4 bases and the J gene lost 7 bases, with 10 bases spanning the gap. The V gene's germline CDR1 is MNHEY and CDR2 SVGAGI. CDR3 residues: CASSSQGPGYTF. The DNA of the CDR3 is TGTGCCAGCAGTTCCCAGGGACCTGGCTACACCTTC.

This clonotype was counted ten times or more. The chain combines TRBV4-2 with TRBJ2-2; 10 nucleotides agree with TRBD2. CDR3 length equals 17 residues. Germline-derived CDR1 and CDR2 are LGHNA and YNFKEQ. The V and J ends lost 2 bases and 4 bases, in that order; junction bases with no gene match: 7. The CDR3 DNA reads TGTGCCAGCAGCCAAACAACTAGCGGGGCCCCCACCGGGGAGCTGTTTTTT. Amino acid sequence: CASSQTTSGAPTGELFF.

This clonotype appeared a few times. The chain is built from TRBV6-2 or TRBV6-3 and TRBJ1-1; tentatively, D is TRBD1 (6 bases). Trimming shortened V by 0 bases and J by 3 bases, and 11 bases separated the two germline ends. This CDR3 region has 15 residues. Per the germline V gene, CDR1 is MNHEY and CDR2 is SVGEGT. The CDR3 protein is CASSYSDSHYTEAFF. CDR3 nucleotide sequence: TGTGCCAGCAGTTACTCGGACAGCCACTACACTGAAGCTTTCTTT.